The rows below give T cell receptor beta chains drawn from one sample of a study of T cells after yellow fever vaccination. TCRdb analysed the 5' RACE reads with MiXCR anew, one entry per CDR3 protein. Of about 240,000 distinct CDR3 sequences listed, roughly 7.2% are singletons. The sample in question was CD4+ T cells sorted from PBMCs, obtained 15 days after the yellow fever booster vaccination. All receptors derive from a man aged 30 to 39 who received the YFV17D yellow fever vaccine. CDR3s include the opening cysteine and the closing phenylalanine or tryptophan. The order of the fields is CDR3 length, J gene, V gene, clone size, D gene, CDR3 protein, CDR3 DNA. The D gene is left open where the match is weak. Clone size, where shown, is once, few, many, or a class for clones that have expanded.

14 TRBJ2-1 TRBV25-1 many TRBD2 CASSESRTSNEQFF TGTGCCAGCAGTGAATCCCGGACTAGCAATGAGCAGTTCTTC
13 TRBJ2-7 TRBV3-1 few - CASSLPGVGEQYF TGTGCCAGCAGCCTTCCGGGAGTCGGGGAGCAGTACTTC
15 TRBJ2-5 TRBV4-3 - - CASSQDGQRAGTQYF TGCGCCAGCAGCCAAGATGGACAGAGGGCAGGGACCCAGTACTTC
16 TRBJ2-2 TRBV6-2/TRBV6-3 few TRBD2 CASTLGLAGYTGELFF TGTGCCAGCACCTTGGGACTAGCGGGGTACACCGGGGAGCTGTTTTTT
13 TRBJ2-7 TRBV27 - - CASRQSRVGEQYF TGTGCCAGCAGACAGTCCAGGGTGGGTGAGCAGTACTTC
13 TRBJ1-1 TRBV4-3 few - CASSQDDSSGAFF TGCGCCAGCAGCCAAGATGACAGCTCTGGGGCTTTCTTT
15 TRBJ1-5 TRBV20-1 few - CSARGSIYSNQPQHF TGCAGTGCTAGAGGGTCGATTTATAGCAATCAGCCCCAGCATTTT
13 TRBJ1-1 TRBV12-3/TRBV12-4 many - CASSLGGGTEAFF TGTGCCAGCAGCCTAGGCGGGGGCACTGAAGCTTTCTTT
15 TRBJ2-2 TRBV5-1 - - CASSLAAARAGELFF TGCGCCAGCAGCTTGGCCGCCGCTAGGGCCGGGGAGCTGTTTTTT
14 TRBJ2-1 TRBV5-4 - - CASNSRGEGNEQFF TGTGCCAGCAACTCCAGGGGAGAGGGGAATGAGCAGTTCTTC
14 TRBJ2-7 TRBV6-2/TRBV6-3 - - CATWQVRPPYEQYF TGTGCCACATGGCAGGTGAGACCCCCCTACGAGCAGTACTTC
14 TRBJ1-1 TRBV14 - - CASSQDLGGTEAFF TGTGCCAGCAGCCAAGATCTCGGGGGCACTGAAGCTTTCTTT
13 TRBJ2-1 TRBV20-1 many TRBD1 CSVDRVGYNEQFF TGCAGTGTTGACAGGGTGGGCTACAATGAGCAGTTCTTC
13 TRBJ2-3 TRBV6-5 few - CASSYGTADTQYF TGTGCCAGCAGTTACGGGACGGCAGATACGCAGTATTTT
13 TRBJ2-7 TRBV29-1 few - CSVGTFEGHEQYF TGCAGCGTAGGAACCTTTGAGGGTCACGAGCAGTACTTC
11 TRBJ2-3 TRBV12-3/TRBV12-4 many - CASKARGVGYF TGTGCCAGCAAGGCCCGGGGCGTGGGGTATTTT
19 TRBJ2-6 TRBV21-1 - - CASNLLGTGSQAGANVLTF TGTGCCAGCAACCTCCTAGGGACAGGGAGTCAAGCTGGGGCCAACGTCCTGACTTTC
14 TRBJ2-7 TRBV6-1 few - CASRRQLSSYEQYF TGTGCCAGCAGACGACAGCTAAGCTCCTACGAGCAGTACTTC
15 TRBJ2-5 TRBV5-1 few TRBD2 CASSTGTSGSETQYF TGCGCCAGCAGCACCGGGACTAGCGGGAGCGAGACCCAGTACTTC
15 TRBJ1-3 TRBV5-4 - - CASSSDKNSGNTIYF TGTGCCAGCAGCTCCGACAAGAACTCTGGAAACACCATATATTTT
16 TRBJ2-1 TRBV20-1 few TRBD1 CSAPTGTASSYNEQFF TGCAGTGCCCCGACCGGGACAGCGAGCTCCTACAATGAGCAGTTCTTC
17 TRBJ2-3 TRBV10-3 few TRBD2 CAISGGGTTGRTDTQYF TGTGCCATCAGTGGGGGTGGGACTACCGGAAGGACGGATACGCAGTATTTT
15 TRBJ2-7 TRBV20-1 many TRBD1 CSAPRAGQGIYEQYF TGCAGTGCTCCCCGAGCGGGACAGGGAATCTACGAGCAGTACTTC